Each of the 31 T cell receptor beta chains below was sequenced from the same sample in a study of radiotherapy plus CTLA-4 blockade in lung cancer. Produced via immunoSEQ multiplex PCR; TCRdb's table is partial and in-frame only. The sample shows about 39,000 clones, nearly 80% of them seen only once. The material sequenced was peripheral blood, taken from a patient treated with radiotherapy plus ipilimumab. The receptors originated from a human donor with non-small cell lung cancer that progressed on radiotherapy plus ipilimumab.

This chain joins TRBV7-2 and TRBJ2-3; TRBD2 aligns across 10 bases. With 5 bases clipped from V and 6 bases from J, the junction kept 8 bases outside the gene matches. The CDR3 loop spans 15 amino acids. The germline V gene has CDR1 SGHTA and CDR2 FQGNSA. The CDR3 sequence: CASSQPTSGADTQYF. CDR3 bases: TGTGCCAGCAGCCAACCCACTAGCGGGGCTGATACGCAGTATTTT.

The gene calls are TRBV6-1 and TRBJ2-1; D remains ambiguous. Germline V gives CDR1 MNHNS, CDR2 SASEGT. CDR3 size: 14 residues. V gave up 0 bases and J gave up 6 bases, with 9 bases separating them. Here the CDR3 DNA reads TGTGCCAGCAGTGAAGCGCTTCCGGGCAATGAGCAGTTCTTC. Protein sequence: CASSEALPGNEQFF.

V usage is TRBV5-1 and J usage is TRBJ2-5; the D gene is possibly TRBD2 (7 bases). Per germline, CDR1 SGHRS and CDR2 YFSETQ. Trimming removed 4 bases at V and 3 bases at J, with 16 bases between. This CDR3 contains 15 residues. CDR3: CASSLRGAVEETQYF. The CDR3 bases are TGCGCCAGCAGCCTCCGGGGGGCTGTGGAAGAGACCCAGTACTTC.

The rearrangement joins TRBV7-2 to TRBJ2-5, with 10 bases aligning to TRBD2. The V segment lost 2 bases and the J segment 1 base; nucleotides outside the gene matches: 4. The CDR3 is 16 amino acids. The germline V gene encodes CDR1 SGHTA and CDR2 FQGNSA. CDR3 in amino acids: CASSLTSGAPQETQYF. DNA of the CDR3: TGTGCCAGCAGCTTAACTAGCGGGGCCCCCCAAGAGACCCAGTACTTC.

The CDR3 nucleotides are TGTGCCAGCAGCTTAGGAGACACCGGGGAGCTGTTTTTT. This gives the protein CASSLGDTGELFF. The rearrangement links TRBV7-2 to TRBJ2-2; D remains ambiguous. CDR1 and CDR2 from the germline V gene are SGHTA and FQGNSA. V was clipped by 1 base and J by 3 bases, with 3 bases between them. The CDR3 sequence is 13 residues long.

V is TRBV6-5 and J is TRBJ1-5; 7 nucleotides align to TRBD1. Trimming at V came to 6 bases and at J to 3 bases, leaving 5 bases not matched to a gene. Germline V CDR1 and CDR2: MNHEY, SVGAGI. The CDR3 has 14 residues. The CDR3 here is CASRKQGYNQPQHF. The CDR3 bases are TGTGCCAGCAGGAAACAGGGGTACAATCAGCCCCAGCATTTT.

This chain joins TRBV6-6 and TRBJ2-2; 8 bases line up with TRBD1. CDR1 and CDR2 (germline): MNHNY, SVGAGI (reference sequence). There are 15 residues in the CDR3. Trimming removed 6 bases from V and 2 bases from J; junction bases left unmatched: 5. The CDR3 nucleotides read TGTGCCAGCAGACCGGGACAGGTTAACACCGGGGAGCTGTTTTTT. Protein sequence: CASRPGQVNTGELFF.

With regard to this clone: This same CDR3 is encoded by further DNA sequences in the sample. The chain has TRBV7-8 and TRBJ1-2, with 9 bases identical to TRBD1. Germline V gives CDR1 SGHVS, CDR2 FQNEAQ. Trimming took 5 bases from V and 4 from J; bases not matched to a gene: 5. This CDR3 region has 14 residues. CDR3 residues: CASSRRDRAYGYTF. CDR3 in DNA: TGTGCCAGCAGCAGAAGGGACAGGGCCTATGGCTACACCTTC.

This CDR3 is CASSLGARDYGYTF. The CDR3 DNA sequence: TGTGCCAGCAGCTTGGGCGCGAGGGACTATGGCTACACCTTC. This chain uses TRBV5-5 with TRBJ1-2; no reliable D call. Germline assignment: CDR1 SGHKS and CDR2 YYEKEE (reference sequence). The CDR3 runs 14 residues. V was trimmed by 0 bases and J by 3 bases, leaving 9 bases between them. The variable domain in full, completed from reference TRBV5-5 and TRBJ1-2, reads DAGVTQSPTHLIKTRGQQVTLRCSPISGHKSVSWYQQVLGQGPQFIFQYYEKEERGRGNFPDRFSARQFPNYSSELNVNALLLGDSALYLCASSLGARDYGYTFGSGTRLTVV.

The chain recombines TRBV9 with TRBJ2-3, with a weak D call TRBD2 (6 bases). In germline, CDR1 is SGDLS, CDR2 YYNGEE. The CDR3 is 16 amino acids. V was shortened by 0 bases and J by 2 bases, with 13 bases between the two germline ends. This CDR3 reads CASSVDVGGLTDTQYF. The DNA of the CDR3 is TGTGCCAGCAGCGTAGATGTCGGGGGTCTCACAGATACGCAGTATTTT.

The rearrangement uses TRBV14 and TRBJ2-7; no reliable D call. The CDR3 is 14 amino acids. Trimming pared 4 bases from V and 5 bases from J, leaving 15 bases between. Germline values: CDR1 SGHDN, CDR2 FVKESK. The CDR3 DNA reads TGTGCCAGCAGCCTCCGGGTCCTCGCCCACGAGCAGTACTTC. Its protein is CASSLRVLAHEQYF.

The rearrangement joins TRBV29-1 to TRBJ2-7; TRBD1 aligns across 7 bases. Per germline, CDR1 SQVTM and CDR2 ANQGSEA. The CDR3 has 15 residues. Germline trimming cut 0 bases from V and 4 bases from J; bases unmatched to any gene: 9. The CDR3, as DNA: TGCAGCGTTGAAGAGGGAAGGACAGGAGCGTACGAGCAGTACTTC. It is translated as CSVEEGRTGAYEQYF.

This clone occurred a few times. The CDR3 DNA reads TGTGCCAGCAGCCCAGATATCCCTGATGGCTACACCTTC. Translating gives CASSPDIPDGYTF. The J gene is TRBJ1-2, the V gene TRBV7-9; D gene ambiguous. The V gene lost 5 bases and the J gene lost 6 bases, with 13 bases spanning the gap. Germline V gives CDR1 SEHNR, CDR2 FQNEAQ (reference sequence). This CDR3 region has 13 residues.

V is TRBV6-1 and J is TRBJ1-6, with a tentative D call TRBD1 (6 bases). Trimming left V 4 bases short and J 8 bases short, with 9 bases between. This CDR3 contains 13 residues. In germline, CDR1 is MNHNS, CDR2 SASEGT. In DNA, the CDR3 is TGTGCCAGCAGTGGATCAGGGGATTCACCCCTCCACTTT. Translated, it gives CASSGSGDSPLHF.

The chain couples TRBV5-1 to TRBJ2-2; D is perhaps TRBD2 (5 bases). V was pared by 0 bases and J by 7 bases, with 10 bases between. The CDR3 consists of 14 residues. CDR1 is SGHRS and CDR2 is YFSETQ in the germline V gene. CDR3: CASSLVLGSGELFF. DNA for the CDR3: TGCGCCAGCAGCTTGGTGTTGGGGAGCGGGGAGCTGTTTTTT. Using reference TRBV5-1 and TRBJ2-2 for the parts outside the CDR3, the full variable domain is KAGVTQTPRYLIKTRGQQVTLSCSPISGHRSVSWYQQTPGQGLQFLFEYFSETQRNKGNFPGRFSGRQFSNSRSEMNVSTLELGDSALYLCASSLVLGSGELFFGEGSRLTVL.

The chain links TRBV29-1 to TRBJ2-7; 7 bases match TRBD2. This CDR3 has 12 residues. Germline trimming cut 6 bases from V and 3 bases from J; bases unmatched to any gene: 5. In germline, CDR1 is SQVTM, CDR2 ANQGSEA. The CDR3 nucleotides are TGCAGCGTGGGGGGGTCGATCTACGAGCAGTACTTC. It codes for CSVGGSIYEQYF.

This clone was seen a single time. This chain uses TRBV4-3 with TRBJ1-5; D is perhaps TRBD1 (5 bases). Germline CDR1 is LGHNA and CDR2 is YSLEER. Trimming stripped 0 bases from V and 10 bases from J, with 16 bases between. This CDR3 region has 15 residues. The CDR3 sequence: CASSQDFGWGEPQHF. The CDR3 region has the DNA TGCGCCAGCAGCCAAGACTTCGGATGGGGGGAACCCCAGCATTTT.

This clone has more than one count but fewer than ten. CDR3 coding DNA: TGTGCCAGTAGTACACGACAGGGAAGAGCGAATGGCTACACCTTC. This sequence encodes CASSTRQGRANGYTF. The V call is TRBV19, the J call TRBJ1-2; TRBD1 agrees at 7 bases. The V gene end was trimmed by 4 bases and the J gene end by 6 bases; junction bases not matched to a gene: 11. Per the germline V gene, CDR1 is LNHDA and CDR2 is SQIVND (reference sequence). The CDR3 extends over 15 amino acids.

The gene calls are TRBV27 and TRBJ1-3; no clear D. Germline CDR1 reads MNHEY; CDR2 reads SMNVEV (reference sequence). V gave up 8 bases and J gave up 1 base, with 3 bases separating them. The CDR3 extends over 11 amino acids. CDR3 protein: CASSSGNTIYF. The CDR3 DNA reads as TGTGCCAGCTCATCTGGAAACACCATATATTTT.

This clone was detected once. This sequence joins TRBV6-5 and TRBJ1-2, with 7 bases fitting TRBD1. After removal of 6 bases from V and 5 bases from J, the junction contained 9 bases not matched to a gene. The germline V gene encodes CDR1 MNHEY and CDR2 SVGAGI. This CDR3 contains 14 residues. Here the CDR3 DNA reads TGTGCCAGCAGCGAGGGGGCATGGTTGTATGGCTACACCTTC. Translating it yields CASSEGAWLYGYTF.

The V gene is TRBV18, the J gene TRBJ1-2; tentative D call: TRBD1 (6 bases). The V end was cut by 3 bases, the J end by 0 bases, with 14 bases between. CDR1 is KGHSH, CDR2 LQKENI, per germline. This CDR3 is 16 amino acids long. The CDR3 DNA reads as TGTGCCAGCTCACCCATGAAACAGGGAACTAACTATGGCTACACCTTC. Protein product: CASSPMKQGTNYGYTF. Full variable domain (remainder filled in from reference TRBV18 and TRBJ1-2): NAGVMQNPRHLVRRRGQEARLRCSPMKGHSHVYWYRQLPEEGLKFMVYLQKENIIDESGMPKERFSAEFPKEGPSILRIQQVVRGDSAAYFCASSPMKQGTNYGYTFGSGTRLTVV.

This clone showed up just a few times. This chain joins TRBV6-6 and TRBJ2-7; TRBD1 agrees at 7 bases. The germline V gene encodes CDR1 MNHNY and CDR2 SVGAGI (reference sequence). The junction had 10 bases not matched to a gene; V was cut back by 8 bases and J by 3 bases. The CDR3 has 14 residues. CDR3 DNA: TGTGCCAGCCGACAGGGACCCCTAGACTACGAGCAGTACTTC. Amino acids: CASRQGPLDYEQYF.

The V and J genes are TRBV2 and TRBJ2-7; 8 nucleotides match TRBD1. The CDR3 is 14 amino acids. Germline V gene data show CDR1 as SNHLY and CDR2 as FYNNEI. The V segment lost 3 bases and the J segment 7 bases; nucleotides outside the gene matches: 8. CDR3 nucleotides: TGTGCCAGCAGTGACCAGGGGGCAACGGGTGAGCAGTACTTC. Protein: CASSDQGATGEQYF.

V usage is TRBV9 and J usage is TRBJ2-1; 9 nucleotides line up with TRBD1. The CDR3 runs to 14 residues. In germline, CDR1 is SGDLS, CDR2 YYNGEE. The V and J ends lost 5 bases and 5 bases, in that order; junction bases with no gene match: 5. The CDR3 nucleotides are TGTGCCAGCAGTACAGGGGGCGCAAACAATGAGCAGTTCTTC. Translated, it gives CASSTGGANNEQFF.

This clone came up once. The V call is TRBV6-1, the J call TRBJ1-1; D unresolved. V lost 1 base to trimming and J lost 2 bases, with 8 bases between them. Germline V CDR1 and CDR2: MNHNS, SASEGT. The CDR3 contains 14 residues. CDR3 sequence: CASSEGTGNTEAFF. The CDR3 bases are TGTGCCAGCAGTGAAGGGACGGGAAACACTGAAGCTTTCTTT.

The sample holds a few counts of this clone. The chain joins TRBV27 to TRBJ2-7, with D maybe TRBD2 (6 bases). Trimming left V 7 bases short and J 4 bases short, with 20 bases between. CDR3 length equals 15 residues. The V gene's germline CDR1 is MNHEY and CDR2 SMNVEV (reference sequence). CDR3 coding DNA: TGTGCCAGCACCCCCTTTGGGACTTCGGATTACGAGCAGTACTTC. It codes for CASTPFGTSDYEQYF.

V and J are TRBV27 and TRBJ1-2; possibly TRBD1 for D (5 bases). The V end lost 2 bases, the J end lost 8 bases, and 12 bases lay between the germline ends. The germline gives CDR1 MNHEY, CDR2 SMNVEV (reference sequence). This CDR3 contains 13 residues. CDR3 amino acids: CASSLKSGGGYTF. In DNA, the CDR3 is TGTGCCAGCAGTTTAAAGTCGGGGGGAGGCTACACCTTC.

The genes are TRBV28 and TRBJ1-2, with a tentative D call TRBD1 (5 bases). Germline V gives CDR1 MDHEN, CDR2 SYDVKM. V lost 6 bases to trimming and J lost 0 bases, with 8 bases between them. The CDR3 is 13 residues long. CDR3: CASSRQTNYGYTF. DNA for the CDR3: TGTGCCAGCAGCCGACAGACTAACTATGGCTACACCTTC.

This clone was observed a handful of times. The gene calls are TRBV2 and TRBJ2-7, with 10 bases aligning to TRBD2. Looked up from germline, CDR1 is SNHLY and CDR2 is FYNNEI. Trimming removed 6 bases from V and 5 bases from J; junction bases left unmatched: 7. There are 14 residues in the CDR3. The CDR3 region is CASRTGTSVHEQYF. CDR3 bases: TGTGCCAGCAGAACCGGGACTAGCGTCCACGAGCAGTACTTC.

The rearrangement links TRBV19 to TRBJ1-2; no definite D call. This CDR3 has 13 residues. V was pared by 3 bases and J by 3 bases, with 8 bases between. Germline loops: CDR1 LNHDA, CDR2 SQIVND (reference sequence). In nucleotides, the CDR3 is TGTGCCAGTAGTATTGTCGTCGACTATGGCTACACCTTC. Protein product: CASSIVVDYGYTF.

This clone appeared many times. J is TRBJ2-7 and V is TRBV19; TRBD1 matches 8 bases. The V gene end was trimmed by 4 bases and the J gene end by 1 base; junction bases not matched to a gene: 9. Looked up from germline, CDR1 is LNHDA and CDR2 is SQIVND (reference sequence). This CDR3 spans 16 amino acids. CDR3 sequence: CASSNGQGVTSYEQYF. CDR3 coding DNA: TGTGCCAGTAGTAACGGACAGGGAGTAACATCCTACGAGCAGTACTTC.